This T cell receptor beta chain is from a study of cytomegalovirus exposure and HLA in healthy donors. Primers: 60 Vbeta forward and 13 Jbeta reverse. This table comes from immunoSEQ multiplex PCR, and its TCRdb copy is limited to in-frame clones, with some not included. Of 150,000 to 200,000 clones in the sample, roughly 77% are singletons; the top ten hold about 10%. Comments on this clone: Its matching antigen is unknown.

The study, taken as a whole, reports: Diagnosis of cytomegalovirus status made by the classifier reportedly showed high specificity and sensitivity. The productive fraction for most TCR beta V segments was about 87% or about 30% in an earlier analysis. An analysis was carried out at a later point. It showed that HLA-associated TCR beta chains were more clonally expanded than equally common non-associated chains. Later on, a genetic analysis was performed. It linked a missense variant in DCLRE1C with V- and J-gene trimming of TCR beta.

This TCR derives from a man between 18 and 29 years old in good health and CMV-seropositive. The sample taken for sequencing was PBMCs.

Written as DNA, the CDR3 is TGTGCCAGCAACCCCGCCGGGACTCAGCGGATTGAGCAGTTCTTC. Its translation is CASNPAGTQRIEQFF. The chain carries TRBV28 and TRBJ2-1; maybe TRBD2 (6 bases). This CDR3 is 15 amino acids long. Looked up from germline, CDR1 is MDHEN and CDR2 is SYDVKM. V was shortened by 7 bases and J by 9 bases, with 22 bases between the two germline ends.